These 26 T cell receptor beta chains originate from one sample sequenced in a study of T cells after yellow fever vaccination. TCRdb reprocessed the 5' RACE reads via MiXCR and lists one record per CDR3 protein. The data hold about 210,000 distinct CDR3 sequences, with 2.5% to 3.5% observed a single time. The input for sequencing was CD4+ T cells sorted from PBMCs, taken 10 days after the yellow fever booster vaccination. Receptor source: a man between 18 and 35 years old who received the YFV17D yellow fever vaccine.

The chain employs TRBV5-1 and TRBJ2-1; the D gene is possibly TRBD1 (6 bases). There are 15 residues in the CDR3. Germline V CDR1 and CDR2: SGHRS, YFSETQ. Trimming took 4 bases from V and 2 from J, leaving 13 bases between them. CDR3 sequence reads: CASSITGLTYNEQFF. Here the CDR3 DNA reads TGCGCCAGCAGCATTACAGGGCTCACCTACAATGAGCAGTTCTTC.

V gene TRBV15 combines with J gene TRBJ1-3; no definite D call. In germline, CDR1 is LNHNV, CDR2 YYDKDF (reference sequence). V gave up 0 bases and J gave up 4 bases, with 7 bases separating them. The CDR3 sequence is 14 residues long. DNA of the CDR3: TGTGCCACCAGCAGAGATGGGGTCGGAAACACCATATATTTT. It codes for CATSRDGVGNTIYF.

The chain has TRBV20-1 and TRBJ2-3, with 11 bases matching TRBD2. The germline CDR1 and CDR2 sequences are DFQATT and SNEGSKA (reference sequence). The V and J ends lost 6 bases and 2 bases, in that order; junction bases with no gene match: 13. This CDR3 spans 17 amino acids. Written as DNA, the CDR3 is TGCAGTGCGGCCGGGCTAGCGGGGGGTCGGGTCACAGATACGCAGTATTTT. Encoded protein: CSAAGLAGGRVTDTQYF.

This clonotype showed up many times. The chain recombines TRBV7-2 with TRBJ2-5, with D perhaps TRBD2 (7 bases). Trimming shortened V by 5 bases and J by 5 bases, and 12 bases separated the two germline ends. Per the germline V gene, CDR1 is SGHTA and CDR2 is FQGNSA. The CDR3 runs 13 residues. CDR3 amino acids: CASSGGGRETQYF. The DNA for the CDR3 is TGTGCCAGCAGCGGGGGGGGCAGGGAGACCCAGTACTTC.

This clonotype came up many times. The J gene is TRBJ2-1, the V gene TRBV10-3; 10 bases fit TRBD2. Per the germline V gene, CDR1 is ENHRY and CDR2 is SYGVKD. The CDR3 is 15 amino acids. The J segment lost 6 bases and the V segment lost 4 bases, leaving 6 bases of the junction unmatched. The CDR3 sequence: CAISVLSGGANEQFF. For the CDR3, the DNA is TGTGCCATCAGTGTGTTAAGCGGGGGGGCCAATGAGCAGTTCTTC.

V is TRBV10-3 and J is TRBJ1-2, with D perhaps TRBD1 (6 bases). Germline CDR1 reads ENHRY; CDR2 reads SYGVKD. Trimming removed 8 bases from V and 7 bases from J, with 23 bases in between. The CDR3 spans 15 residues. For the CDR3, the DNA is TGTGCCATCGGCTCTTTCCGGGACACCCAGGGTGGCTACACCTTC. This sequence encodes CAIGSFRDTQGGYTF.

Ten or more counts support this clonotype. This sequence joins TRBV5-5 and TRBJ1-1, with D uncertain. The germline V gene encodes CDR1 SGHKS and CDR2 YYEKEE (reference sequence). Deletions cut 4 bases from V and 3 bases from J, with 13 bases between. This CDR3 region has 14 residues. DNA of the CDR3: TGTGCCAGCAGCAAACTTTCTAGGGACACTGAAGCTTTCTTT. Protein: CASSKLSRDTEAFF.

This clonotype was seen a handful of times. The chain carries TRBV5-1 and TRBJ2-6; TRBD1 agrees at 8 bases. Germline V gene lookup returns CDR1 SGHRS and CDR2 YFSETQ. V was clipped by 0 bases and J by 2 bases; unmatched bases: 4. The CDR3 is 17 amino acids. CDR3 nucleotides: TGCGCCAGCAGCTTGGGAGACAGGGGCCCTGGGGCCAACGTCCTGACTTTC. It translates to CASSLGDRGPGANVLTF.

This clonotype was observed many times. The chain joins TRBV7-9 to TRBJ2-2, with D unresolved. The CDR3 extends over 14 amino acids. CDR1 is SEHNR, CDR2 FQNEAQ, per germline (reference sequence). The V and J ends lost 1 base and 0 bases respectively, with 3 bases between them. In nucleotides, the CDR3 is TGTGCCAGCAGCTTAGTGGCGAACACCGGGGAGCTGTTTTTT. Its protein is CASSLVANTGELFF. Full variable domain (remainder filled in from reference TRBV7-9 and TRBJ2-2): DTGVSQNPRHKITKRGQNVTFRCDPISEHNRLYWYRQTLGQGPEFLTYFQNEAQLEKSRLLSDRFSAERPKGSFSTLEIQRTEQGDSAMYLCASSLVANTGELFFGEGSRLTVL.

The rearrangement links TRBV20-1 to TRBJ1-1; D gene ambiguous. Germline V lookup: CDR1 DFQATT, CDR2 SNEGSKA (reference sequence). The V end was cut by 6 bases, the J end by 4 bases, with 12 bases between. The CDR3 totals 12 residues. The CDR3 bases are TGCAGTGCAGCGGGCCGTGGCACTGAAGCTTTCTTT. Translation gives CSAAGRGTEAFF.

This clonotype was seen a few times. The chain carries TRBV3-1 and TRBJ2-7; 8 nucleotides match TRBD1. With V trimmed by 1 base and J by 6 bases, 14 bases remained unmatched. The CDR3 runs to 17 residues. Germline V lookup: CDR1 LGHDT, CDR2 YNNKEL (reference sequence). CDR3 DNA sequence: TGTGCCAGCAGCCAAGCGTGGACAGGGCCCCTCAACGGCGAGCAGTACTTC. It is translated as CASSQAWTGPLNGEQYF.

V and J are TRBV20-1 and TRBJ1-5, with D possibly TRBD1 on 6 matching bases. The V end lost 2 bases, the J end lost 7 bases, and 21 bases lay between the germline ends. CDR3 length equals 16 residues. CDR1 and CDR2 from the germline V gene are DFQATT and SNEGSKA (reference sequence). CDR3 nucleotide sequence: TGCAGTGCTAGAACCCGACAGGACGGTTGGATCCAGCCCCAGCATTTT. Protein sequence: CSARTRQDGWIQPQHF.

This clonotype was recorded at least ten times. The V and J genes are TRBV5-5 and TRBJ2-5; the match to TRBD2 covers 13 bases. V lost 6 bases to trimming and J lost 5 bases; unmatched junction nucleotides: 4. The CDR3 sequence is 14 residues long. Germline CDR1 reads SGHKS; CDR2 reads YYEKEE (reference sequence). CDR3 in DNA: TGTGCCAGCATGGGACTAGCGGGGATGGAGACCCAGTACTTC. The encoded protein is CASMGLAGMETQYF.

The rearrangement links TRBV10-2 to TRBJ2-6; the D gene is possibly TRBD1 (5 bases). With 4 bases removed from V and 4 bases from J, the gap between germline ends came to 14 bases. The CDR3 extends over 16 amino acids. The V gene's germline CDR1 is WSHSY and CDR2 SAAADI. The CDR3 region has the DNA TGCGCCAGCAGTGCCTCAGGGTACCTCGGGGCCAACGTCCTGACTTTC. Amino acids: CASSASGYLGANVLTF.

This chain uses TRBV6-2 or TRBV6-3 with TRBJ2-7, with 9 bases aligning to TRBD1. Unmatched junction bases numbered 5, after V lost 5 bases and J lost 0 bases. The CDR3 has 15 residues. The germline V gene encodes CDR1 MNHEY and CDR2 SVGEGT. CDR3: CASSPGQGSSYEQYF. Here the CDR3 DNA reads TGTGCCAGCAGTCCGGGACAGGGAAGCTCCTACGAGCAGTACTTC.

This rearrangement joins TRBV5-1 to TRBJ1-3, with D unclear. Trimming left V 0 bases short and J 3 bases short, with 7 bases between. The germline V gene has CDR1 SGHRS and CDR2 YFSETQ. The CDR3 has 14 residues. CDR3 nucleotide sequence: TGCGCCAGCAGCTTGGCTAATCGTGGAAACACCATATATTTT. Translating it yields CASSLANRGNTIYF.

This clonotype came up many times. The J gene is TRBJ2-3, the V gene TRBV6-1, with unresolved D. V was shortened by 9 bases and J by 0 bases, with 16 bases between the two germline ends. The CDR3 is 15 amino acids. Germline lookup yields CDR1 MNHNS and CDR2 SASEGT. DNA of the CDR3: TGTGCCAGTGTTATGGGGATTGGTAGCACAGATACGCAGTATTTT. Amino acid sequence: CASVMGIGSTDTQYF.

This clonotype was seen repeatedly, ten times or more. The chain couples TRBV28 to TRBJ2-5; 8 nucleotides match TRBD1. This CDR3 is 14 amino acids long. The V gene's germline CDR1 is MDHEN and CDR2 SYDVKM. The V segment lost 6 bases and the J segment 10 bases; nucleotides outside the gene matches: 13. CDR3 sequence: CASSDGTGGRGQYF. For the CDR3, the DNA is TGTGCCAGCAGCGATGGGACAGGCGGTAGGGGCCAGTACTTC.

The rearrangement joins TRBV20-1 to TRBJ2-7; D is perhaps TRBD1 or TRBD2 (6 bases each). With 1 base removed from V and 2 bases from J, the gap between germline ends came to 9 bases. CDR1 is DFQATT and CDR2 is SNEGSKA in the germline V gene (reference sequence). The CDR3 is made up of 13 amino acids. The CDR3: CSARGGAPYEQYV. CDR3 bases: TGCAGTGCTAGAGGGGGGGCCCCCTACGAGCAGTACGTC.

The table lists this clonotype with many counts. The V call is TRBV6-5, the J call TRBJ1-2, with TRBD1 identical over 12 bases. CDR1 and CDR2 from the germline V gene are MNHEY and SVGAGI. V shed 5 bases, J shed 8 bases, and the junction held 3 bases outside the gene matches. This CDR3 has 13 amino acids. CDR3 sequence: CASSRDRGQGYTF. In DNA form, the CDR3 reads TGTGCCAGCAGTCGGGACAGGGGGCAGGGCTACACCTTC.

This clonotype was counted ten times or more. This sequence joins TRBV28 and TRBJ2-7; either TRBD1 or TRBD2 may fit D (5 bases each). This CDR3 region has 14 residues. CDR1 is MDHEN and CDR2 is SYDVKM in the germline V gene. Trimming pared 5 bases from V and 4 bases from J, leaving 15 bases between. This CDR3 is CASSRDGGIYEQYV. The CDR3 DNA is TGTGCCAGCAGTAGGGACGGAGGAATTTACGAGCAGTACGTC.

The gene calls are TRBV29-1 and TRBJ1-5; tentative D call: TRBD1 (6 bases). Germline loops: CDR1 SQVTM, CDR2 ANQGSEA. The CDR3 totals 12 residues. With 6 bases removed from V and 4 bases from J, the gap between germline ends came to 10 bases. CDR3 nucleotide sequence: TGCAGCGTAGGGGGGACAAATCAGCCCCAGCATTTT. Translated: CSVGGTNQPQHF.

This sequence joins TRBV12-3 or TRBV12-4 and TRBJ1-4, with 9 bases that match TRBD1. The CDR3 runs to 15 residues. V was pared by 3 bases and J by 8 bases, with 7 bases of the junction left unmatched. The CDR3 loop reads CASSFAGQGDEKLFF. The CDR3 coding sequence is TGTGCCAGCAGTTTTGCGGGACAGGGTGACGAAAAACTGTTTTTT.

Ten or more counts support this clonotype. This CDR3 reads CASSRQGSNSGNTIYF. In nucleotides, the CDR3 is TGCGCCAGCAGCCGTCAGGGATCAAACTCTGGAAACACCATATATTTT. The J gene is TRBJ1-3, the V gene TRBV5-1; the D gene is possibly TRBD1 (5 bases). The V and J ends lost 4 bases and 0 bases respectively, with 14 bases between them. From germline, CDR1 is SGHRS and CDR2 YFSETQ. This CDR3 comprises 16 residues.

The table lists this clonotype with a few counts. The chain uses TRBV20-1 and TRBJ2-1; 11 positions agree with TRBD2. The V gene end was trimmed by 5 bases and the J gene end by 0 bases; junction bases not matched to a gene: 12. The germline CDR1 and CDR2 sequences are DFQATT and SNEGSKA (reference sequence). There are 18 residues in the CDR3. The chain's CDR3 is CSAPPPGLAASSYNEQFF. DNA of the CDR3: TGCAGTGCTCCCCCCCCGGGACTAGCGGCAAGCTCCTACAATGAGCAGTTCTTC.

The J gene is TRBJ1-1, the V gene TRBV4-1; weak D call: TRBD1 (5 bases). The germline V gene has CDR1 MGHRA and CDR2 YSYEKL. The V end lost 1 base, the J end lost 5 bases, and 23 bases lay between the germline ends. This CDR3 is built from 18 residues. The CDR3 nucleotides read TGCGCCAGCAGCCAAGTCGGTGGCCCGGGAGGGGTAGGGACTGAAGCTTTCTTT. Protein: CASSQVGGPGGVGTEAFF.